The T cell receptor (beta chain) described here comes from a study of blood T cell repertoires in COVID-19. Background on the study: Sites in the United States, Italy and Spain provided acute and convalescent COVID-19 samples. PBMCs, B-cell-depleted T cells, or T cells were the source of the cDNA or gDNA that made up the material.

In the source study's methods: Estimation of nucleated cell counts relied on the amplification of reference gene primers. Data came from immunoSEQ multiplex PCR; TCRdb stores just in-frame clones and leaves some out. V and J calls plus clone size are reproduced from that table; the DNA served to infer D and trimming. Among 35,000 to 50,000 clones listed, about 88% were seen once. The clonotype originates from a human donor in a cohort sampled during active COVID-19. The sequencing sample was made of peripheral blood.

This CDR3 reads CASSSQLAGELYEQYF. CDR3 coding DNA: TGTGCCAGCAGCTCCCAGCTAGCGGGGGAGCTTTACGAGCAGTACTTC. The V gene is TRBV7-9, the J gene TRBJ2-7; 10 bases line up with TRBD2. Trimming took 4 bases from V and 4 from J; bases not matched to a gene: 10. Germline values: CDR1 SEHNR, CDR2 FQNEAQ (reference sequence). This CDR3 has 16 residues.